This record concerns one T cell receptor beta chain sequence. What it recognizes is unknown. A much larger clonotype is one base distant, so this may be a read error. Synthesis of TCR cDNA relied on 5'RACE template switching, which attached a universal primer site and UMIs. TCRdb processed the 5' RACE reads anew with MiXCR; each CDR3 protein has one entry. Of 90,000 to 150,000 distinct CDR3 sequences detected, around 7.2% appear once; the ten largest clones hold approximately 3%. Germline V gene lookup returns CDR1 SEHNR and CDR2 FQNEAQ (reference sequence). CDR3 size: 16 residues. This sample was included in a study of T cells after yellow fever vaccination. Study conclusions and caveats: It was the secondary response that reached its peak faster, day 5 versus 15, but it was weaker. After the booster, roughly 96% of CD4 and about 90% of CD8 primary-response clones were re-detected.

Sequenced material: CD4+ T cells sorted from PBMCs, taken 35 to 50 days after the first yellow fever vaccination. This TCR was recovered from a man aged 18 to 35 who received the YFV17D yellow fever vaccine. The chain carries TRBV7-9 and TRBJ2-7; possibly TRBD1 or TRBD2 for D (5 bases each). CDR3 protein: CACSSLFGIPGPEQYF. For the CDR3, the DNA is TGTGCCTGCAGCTCCTTATTTGGAATTCCGGGACCCGAGCAGTACTTC.